The clone carrying this T cell receptor (beta chain) has only a few counts. Its matching antigen is unknown. The data were taken from a study of T cells in Graves' hyperthyroidism and ophthalmopathy. Findings of the study overall: In blood, most of the thyroid clonotypes expanded above 0.001 were also present.

Researchers defined stable Graves' hyperthyroidism as no ophthalmopathy progression within 18 months. Recently diagnosed hyperthyroidism of less than 2 months' duration affected patients aged 18 to 65. Amplified regions were TCR beta CDR3 sequences from RNA transcripts. During a first-round RT-PCR of the TCR CDR3, the HTBI primer set was used. TCRdb analysed the multiplex PCR reads with MiXCR anew, one entry per CDR3 protein. The sample yields 500,000 to 600,000 distinct CDR3 sequences, 16% seen once. V gave up 3 bases and J gave up 0 bases, with 12 bases separating them. The CDR3 is 17 residues long.

The TCR comes from a woman between 18 and 29 years old with Graves' hyperthyroidism. The specimen was blood. This rearrangement joins TRBV12-3 or TRBV12-4 to TRBJ1-6; no reliable D call. CDR3 DNA: TGTGCCAGCAGTTTGGCGTCGGGGAGCTCCTATAATTCACCCCTCCACTTT. Translated: CASSLASGSSYNSPLHF.